These 21 T cell receptor beta chains originate from one sample sequenced in a study of human T cells and chemical hapten exposure. TCRdb independently ran MiXCR on the RACE reads; one entry per CDR3 protein. The sample consists of fewer than 50,000 distinct CDR3 sequences, less than 8.5% of them appearing once. Time point reported: pre-sensitization, week 0. Sample treatment: therapeutic diphenylcyclopropenone sensitization with weekly scalp DPC. Source: whole blood, taken in connection with sensitization to the hapten diphenylcyclopropenone (DPC). Receptors originate from a woman in her 50s with alopecia areata. Some clones in this sample may be carry-over from other donors' samples.

This clonotype was seen repeatedly, ten times or more. This chain connects TRBV18 to TRBJ1-2; D remains unclear. The V end was cut by 3 bases, the J end by 5 bases, with 4 bases between. Germline values: CDR1 KGHSH, CDR2 LQKENI. CDR3 length equals 11 residues. The CDR3 DNA reads TGTGCCAGCTCACCGTCATATGGCTACACCTTC. Amino acid sequence: CASSPSYGYTF.

This clonotype was seen many times. V and J are TRBV7-9 and TRBJ2-5; D may be TRBD2 (5 bases). Germline V gene sequence: CDR1 SEHNR, CDR2 FQNEAQ (reference sequence). CDR3 length equals 15 residues. Trimming stripped 1 base from V and 4 bases from J, with 13 bases between. The DNA for the CDR3 is TGTGCCAGCAGCTTAGATGGCTTCGGAGGAGAGACCCAGTACTTC. It codes for CASSLDGFGGETQYF.

In its sample, this clonotype was seen many times. The gene calls are TRBV20-1 and TRBJ1-6; D uncertain. V dropped 0 bases and J dropped 4 bases, with 16 bases sitting between them. The CDR3 length is 17 residues. CDR1 is DFQATT and CDR2 is SNEGSKA in the germline V gene (reference sequence). The CDR3 DNA is TGCAGTGCTAGAGATTTTGGAAAATACCAATATAATTCACCCCTCCACTTT. Protein sequence: CSARDFGKYQYNSPLHF.

The CDR3 loop is CASSRATNEKLFF. The CDR3 DNA reads as TGCGCCAGCAGCCGAGCAACTAATGAAAAACTGTTTTTT. The chain employs TRBV10-1 and TRBJ1-4, with D uncertain. This CDR3 has 13 amino acids. V was shortened by 6 bases and J by 0 bases, with 5 bases between the two germline ends. CDR1 and CDR2 from the germline V gene are WNHNN and SYGVQD (reference sequence).

This clonotype was picked up many times. The chain couples TRBV6-2 or TRBV6-3 to TRBJ2-7, with D tentatively TRBD2 (5 bases). Trimming cost V 8 bases and J 7 bases, with 15 bases left between them. This CDR3 comprises 12 residues. The V gene's germline CDR1 is MNHEY and CDR2 SVGEGT. CDR3 DNA: TGTGCCAGCTCGAAGCCCCCGGGGGAGCAGTACTTC. Its translation is CASSKPPGEQYF.

The table lists this clonotype with many counts. The genes are TRBV5-1 and TRBJ1-2; 8 bases line up with TRBD1. This CDR3 spans 14 amino acids. The V and J ends lost 4 bases and 6 bases, in that order; junction bases with no gene match: 8. The germline gives CDR1 SGHRS, CDR2 YFSETQ. CDR3 loop: CASSPDRAGNGYTF. The CDR3 DNA reads as TGCGCCAGCAGCCCGGACAGGGCGGGTAATGGCTACACCTTC.

This clonotype was seen only a few times. The rearrangement joins TRBV12-3 or TRBV12-4 to TRBJ2-7; no clear D gene. The V end was cut by 7 bases, the J end by 3 bases, with 16 bases between. The CDR3 totals 14 residues. The CDR3 coding sequence is TGTGCCAGCACCCCCGGCGGCAGCGTCTACGAGCAGTACTTC. This gives the protein CASTPGGSVYEQYF.

The chain is built from TRBV15 and TRBJ2-3; 9 nucleotides line up with TRBD2. The CDR3 consists of 14 residues. Trimming removed 8 bases from V and 6 bases from J; junction bases left unmatched: 9. Germline V lookup: CDR1 LNHNV, CDR2 YYDKDF (reference sequence). CDR3 coding DNA: TGTGCCACCGACGCGGGAGGGCCCGGGGATACGCAGTATTTT. Its translation is CATDAGGPGDTQYF.

The sample holds many counts of this clonotype. This sequence joins TRBV20-1 and TRBJ1-2; D is uncertain. Trimming took 4 bases from V and 3 from J, leaving 12 bases between them. The CDR3 consists of 13 residues. Germline V gives CDR1 DFQATT, CDR2 SNEGSKA (reference sequence). The CDR3 spells CSATGRNDYGYTF. As DNA, the CDR3 is TGCAGTGCTACCGGGAGAAATGACTATGGCTACACCTTC.

Ten or more counts support this clonotype. The rearrangement joins TRBV18 to TRBJ2-2; maybe TRBD2 (5 bases). The CDR3 sequence is 14 residues long. Germline-derived CDR1 and CDR2 are KGHSH and LQKENI. V lost 4 bases and J 1 base, leaving 7 bases between the germline ends. CDR3 sequence (DNA): TGTGCCAGCTCACGACGGGAGAACACCGGGGAGCTGTTTTTT. Its protein product is CASSRRENTGELFF.

This clonotype showed up many times. The V gene is TRBV2, the J gene TRBJ2-1; D gene uncertain. Trimming took 5 bases from V and 6 from J, leaving 5 bases between them. Germline assignment: CDR1 SNHLY and CDR2 FYNNEI. The CDR3 loop spans 11 amino acids. CDR3 nucleotide sequence: TGTGCCAGCAGTAAGGGCAATGAGCAGTTCTTC. This codes for CASSKGNEQFF.

V is TRBV27 and J is TRBJ2-7; TRBD2 is a possible D gene (6 bases). The germline CDR1 and CDR2 sequences are MNHEY and SMNVEV (reference sequence). V gave up 5 bases and J gave up 4 bases, with 15 bases separating them. This CDR3 is 14 amino acids long. Written as DNA, the CDR3 is TGTGCCAGCAGTCCGTCCCGGGACTTTTACGAGCAGTACTTC. This encodes CASSPSRDFYEQYF.

The chain has TRBV7-9 and TRBJ2-5; a weak D match, TRBD1 (5 bases). Trimming removed 3 bases at V and 1 base at J, with 6 bases between. CDR3 length: 13 amino acids. Germline V gene lookup returns CDR1 SEHNR and CDR2 FQNEAQ (reference sequence). CDR3 coding DNA: TGTGCCAGCAGCTTCAGGGTCCAAGAGACCCAGTACTTC. Protein: CASSFRVQETQYF.

The CDR3 sequence: CASSLSPLYEQYF. The CDR3, as DNA: TGTGCCAGCAGCTTATCCCCCCTTTACGAGCAGTACTTC. This rearrangement joins TRBV11-2 to TRBJ2-7, with D unclear. Trimming cost V 2 bases and J 4 bases, with 9 bases left between them. Germline assignment: CDR1 SGHAT and CDR2 FQNNGV. The CDR3 is made up of 13 amino acids.

This clonotype was seen only a few times. V gene TRBV7-2 combines with J gene TRBJ2-2, with D perhaps TRBD1 (6 bases). Trimming removed 5 bases from V and 2 bases from J, with 15 bases in between. The germline CDR1 and CDR2 sequences are SGHTA and FQGNSA. This CDR3 spans 16 amino acids. The CDR3 region has the DNA TGTGCCAGCAGCCTCCGCCGGGACAAAAACACCGGGGAGCTGTTTTTT. Translation: CASSLRRDKNTGELFF.

V usage is TRBV12-3 or TRBV12-4 and J usage is TRBJ1-4; no firm D call. The CDR3 has 13 residues. The V end lost 4 bases, the J end lost 7 bases, and 10 bases lay between the germline ends. CDR3 coding DNA: TGTGCCAGCAGTTCGCAGATACTTGAAAAACTGTTTTTT. Its translation is CASSSQILEKLFF.

This chain links TRBV6-5 with TRBJ2-1, with 7 positions matching TRBD1. V lost 5 bases and J lost 0; bases outside the gene matches: 7. The germline gives CDR1 MNHEY, CDR2 SVGAGI. The CDR3 has 16 amino acids. Written as DNA, the CDR3 is TGTGCCAGCAGTAAAGGGACAGACGGCTCCTACAATGAGCAGTTCTTC. Its protein is CASSKGTDGSYNEQFF.

This clonotype showed up just a few times. V usage is TRBV29-1 and J usage is TRBJ2-5; no firm D call. The CDR3 has 10 amino acids. V was trimmed by 2 bases and J by 3 bases, leaving 1 base between them. The germline CDR1 and CDR2 sequences are SQVTM and ANQGSEA. The CDR3 loop is CSVEKETQYF. For the CDR3, the DNA is TGCAGCGTTGAAAAAGAGACCCAGTACTTC.

This clonotype showed up many times. The CDR3 sequence: CASSTTPLYTDTQYF. The CDR3 DNA is TGTGCCAGCAGCACGACACCCCTATACACAGATACGCAGTATTTT. The chain employs TRBV7-3 and TRBJ2-3; D gene unclear. CDR3 length equals 15 residues. V lost 5 bases to trimming and J lost 2 bases, with 14 bases between them. Germline loops: CDR1 SGHTA, CDR2 FQGTGA.

The chain recombines TRBV3-1 with TRBJ2-1; D unresolved. The CDR3 runs to 12 residues. The V end lost 0 bases, the J end lost 8 bases, and 5 bases lay between the germline ends. Germline V gives CDR1 LGHDT, CDR2 YNNKEL (reference sequence). The CDR3 reads CASSQDWDEQFF. The CDR3, as DNA: TGTGCCAGCAGCCAAGATTGGGATGAGCAGTTCTTC.

This clonotype was seen many times. The chain joins TRBV10-2 to TRBJ1-6; 7 nucleotides match TRBD1. This CDR3 is 15 amino acids long. CDR1 is WSHSY and CDR2 is SAAADI in the germline V gene. V shed 4 bases and J 4 bases; nucleotides not matched to a gene: 4. CDR3 in DNA: TGCGCCAGCAGTGGGGCGACAGGGTATAATTCACCCCTCCACTTT. This encodes CASSGATGYNSPLHF.